Below, 16 T cell receptor beta chains from the same sample are listed, as sequenced in a study of OX40 agonist ivuxolimab in advanced cancers. Using immunoSEQ multiplex PCR, the repertoire was profiled, and TCRdb retains in-frame clones only, with some absent. The sample shows over 45,000 clones, about 86% of them seen only once. The sequences come from CD4+ or CD8+ T cells sorted from blood, collected in a trial of the OX40 agonist ivuxolimab. The receptors here all came from an adult with an advanced solid tumor such as melanoma, head and neck, liver or kidney cancer.

This sequence joins TRBV19 and TRBJ2-5, with 7 positions matching TRBD2. The CDR3 contains 15 residues. In germline, CDR1 is LNHDA, CDR2 SQIVND (reference sequence). V shed 8 bases, J shed 2 bases, and the junction held 11 bases outside the gene matches. As DNA, the CDR3 is TGTGCCAGTGCCCCGACCTCAGCGGGGCAAGAGACCCAGTACTTC. Its protein is CASAPTSAGQETQYF.

V usage is TRBV9 and J usage is TRBJ2-5; TRBD1 matches 8 bases. The CDR3 has 14 residues. Germline V gene data show CDR1 as SGDLS and CDR2 as YYNGEE. The V segment lost 3 bases and the J segment 5 bases; nucleotides outside the gene matches: 6. The CDR3 DNA is TGTGCCAGCAGCGCCCGGACAGGGCGGGAGACCCAGTACTTC. Protein: CASSARTGRETQYF.

In nucleotides, the CDR3 is TGTGCCAGCAGTTACTCGTCTTCAGGGTTAGGAAATGAGCAGTTCTTC. This sequence encodes CASSYSSSGLGNEQFF. The V and J genes are TRBV6-5 and TRBJ2-1, with D possibly matching TRBD1 (5 bases). The CDR3 runs to 16 residues. The germline V and J ends were trimmed by 0 bases and 7 bases, with 16 bases remaining between them. CDR1 and CDR2 (germline): MNHEY, SVGAGI.

This clone showed up just once. J is TRBJ1-2 and V is TRBV5-1, with 9 positions matching TRBD1. The CDR3 contains 15 residues. V was clipped by 4 bases and J by 5 bases; unmatched bases: 9. Looked up from germline, CDR1 is SGHRS and CDR2 is YFSETQ. The CDR3 DNA reads TGCGCCAGCAGCCCTGGGACAGGGCCCGGGTATGGCTACACCTTC. This sequence encodes CASSPGTGPGYGYTF.

The CDR3 region is CASSSRSGQLYQETQYF. The CDR3 coding sequence is TGTGCCAGCAGCTCAAGGTCGGGACAACTGTACCAAGAGACCCAGTACTTC. This chain joins TRBV5-6 and TRBJ2-5; weak D call: TRBD1 (6 bases). Trimming took off 3 bases at V and 0 bases at J, with 18 bases between the two ends. CDR3 length: 17 residues. The germline V gene encodes CDR1 SGHDT and CDR2 YYEEEE.

The CDR3 nucleotides are TGCGCCAGCAGCCCAGACGGACAGAAGAACACCGGGGAGCTGTTTTTT. Its protein is CASSPDGQKNTGELFF. The V call is TRBV5-1, the J call TRBJ2-2, with a weak D call TRBD1 (6 bases). With 4 bases removed from V and 1 base from J, the gap between germline ends came to 14 bases. Germline V gene data show CDR1 as SGHRS and CDR2 as YFSETQ. This CDR3 region has 16 residues.

In its sample, this clone was seen once. V usage is TRBV4-2 and J usage is TRBJ1-6; D is perhaps TRBD1 (5 bases). V lost 4 bases, J lost 8 bases, and 15 bases lay in between. The CDR3 is made up of 15 amino acids. Per germline, CDR1 LGHNA and CDR2 YNFKEQ. CDR3 residues: CASSRQGEADSPLHF. CDR3 DNA: TGTGCCAGCAGCCGCCAGGGAGAAGCCGATTCACCCCTCCACTTT.

By sample fraction, this clone is medium-sized (0.01 to 0.1%). The chain has TRBV7-2 and TRBJ1-5; D is perhaps TRBD1 (5 bases). Trimming left V 5 bases short and J 4 bases short, with 15 bases between. The CDR3 has 15 residues. CDR1 is SGHTA, CDR2 FQGNSA, per germline. CDR3 in amino acids: CASSPQAALNQPQHF. The CDR3 bases are TGTGCCAGCAGCCCACAGGCAGCTCTTAATCAGCCCCAGCATTTT.

This clone showed up just a few times. The V gene is TRBV9, the J gene TRBJ1-1, with TRBD1 identical over 9 bases. V shed 4 bases and J 3 bases; nucleotides not matched to a gene: 10. Looked up from germline, CDR1 is SGDLS and CDR2 is YYNGEE. This CDR3 spans 16 amino acids. This CDR3 reads CASSPSADRGDTEAFF. The CDR3 nucleotides read TGTGCCAGCAGCCCTTCAGCAGACAGGGGGGACACTGAAGCTTTCTTT.

V and J are TRBV30 and TRBJ1-6; D is ambiguous. Trimming took 0 bases from V and 8 from J, leaving 11 bases between them. The germline gives CDR1 GTSNPN, CDR2 SVGIG (reference sequence). This CDR3 has 14 amino acids. The CDR3 here is CAWSVRFGYSPLHF. The CDR3 DNA is TGTGCCTGGAGTGTAAGATTTGGGTATTCACCCCTCCACTTT.

This CDR3 reads CASSYGAGSMNTEAFF. The CDR3 DNA sequence: TGTGCCAGCAGTTACGGGGCAGGGTCAATGAACACTGAAGCTTTCTTT. The chain combines TRBV6-5 with TRBJ1-1; D may be TRBD1 (5 bases). Germline lookup yields CDR1 MNHEY and CDR2 SVGAGI. The CDR3 spans 16 residues. Trimming removed 2 bases at V and 0 bases at J, with 13 bases between.

A few counts support this clone. This sequence joins TRBV11-1 and TRBJ2-1; 12 nucleotides agree with TRBD2. The germline CDR1 and CDR2 sequences are SGHAT and FQDESV (reference sequence). The V and J ends lost 5 bases and 9 bases, in that order; junction bases with no gene match: 14. There are 17 residues in the CDR3. In DNA form, the CDR3 reads TGTGCCAGCAGCCCCCGTGTCCTAGCGGGGGGGTGGGTTGAGCAGTTCTTC. As protein: CASSPRVLAGGWVEQFF.

CDR3 sequence: CASSQQDGYTF. CDR3 DNA: TGCGCCAGCAGCCAACAGGATGGCTACACCTTC. V and J are TRBV4-1 and TRBJ1-2, with D hard to call. The CDR3 contains 11 residues. V lost 2 bases, J lost 6 bases, and 4 bases lay in between. The germline V gene has CDR1 MGHRA and CDR2 YSYEKL.

This clone has a single count. The V call is TRBV11-2, the J call TRBJ1-6; D is possibly TRBD1 (5 bases). This CDR3 spans 15 amino acids. V was cut by 2 bases and J by 8 bases, with 13 bases left in between. Germline CDR1 and CDR2: SGHAT and FQNNGV. For the CDR3, the DNA is TGTGCCAGCAGCTTAAATACAGGATCATATTCACCCCTCCACTTT. Protein sequence: CASSLNTGSYSPLHF.

The sample holds a few counts of this clone. V usage is TRBV5-1 and J usage is TRBJ1-1; 8 nucleotides agree with TRBD1. CDR1 is SGHRS and CDR2 is YFSETQ in the germline V gene. V trimming: 0 bases; J trimming: 10 bases; junction bases outside the gene matches: 8. The CDR3 runs to 14 residues. DNA of the CDR3: TGCGCCAGCAGCTTGGTTGACAGGGGCTACGGAGCTTTCTTT. Its protein product is CASSLVDRGYGAFF.

CDR3 protein: CASRLGTVNTEAFF. CDR3 coding DNA: TGTGCCAGCAGACTCGGGACAGTTAACACTGAAGCTTTCTTT. V and J are TRBV6-1 and TRBJ1-1; 7 nucleotides align to TRBD1. The length of the CDR3 is 14 residues. CDR1 MNHNS and CDR2 SASEGT come from the germline V gene. The V and J ends lost 6 bases and 2 bases, in that order; junction bases with no gene match: 6.